The 16 T cell receptor beta chains below come from one sample, sequenced in a study of blood T cell repertoires in COVID-19. Profiling relied on immunoSEQ multiplex PCR, and the TCRdb table lists in-frame clones only, not all of them. This table holds fewer than 70,000 clones, approximately 86% found once. The sequencing sample was made of peripheral blood. Every receptor here comes from a woman aged 55-69 years with acute or convalescent COVID-19.

The V gene is TRBV19, the J gene TRBJ1-5; 8 nucleotides match TRBD1. The ends lost 5 bases at V and 3 bases at J; junction bases unmatched: 9. CDR3 size: 16 residues. Per germline, CDR1 LNHDA and CDR2 SQIVND (reference sequence). The CDR3 region is CASSFTDRANNQPQHF. CDR3 in DNA: TGTGCCAGTAGTTTTACGGACAGGGCTAACAATCAGCCCCAGCATTTT. Full variable domain (outside the CDR3, taken from reference TRBV19 and TRBJ1-5): DGGITQSPKYLFRKEGQNVTLSCEQNLNHDAMYWYRQDPGQGLRLIYYSQIVNDFQKGDIAEGYSVSREKKESFPLTVTSAQKNPTAFYLCASSFTDRANNQPQHFGDGTRLSIL.

The rearrangement links TRBV3-1 (or the pseudogene TRBV3-2) to TRBJ1-5; TRBD1 is a possible D gene (6 bases). CDR1 is LGHDT and CDR2 is YNNKEL in the germline V gene (reference sequence). Trimming took off 2 bases at V and 2 bases at J, with 10 bases between the two ends. This CDR3 has 15 residues. Here the CDR3 reads CASSQLSGGNQPQHF. The DNA of the CDR3 is TGTGCCAGCAGCCAACTATCAGGGGGCAATCAGCCCCAGCATTTT.

The V and J genes are TRBV19 and TRBJ1-4; the match to TRBD1 covers 9 bases. The CDR3 extends over 16 amino acids. With 10 bases clipped from V and 10 bases from J, the junction kept 19 bases outside the gene matches. Germline V gene lookup returns CDR1 LNHDA and CDR2 SQIVND (reference sequence). Written as DNA, the CDR3 is TGTGCCACCGTGGGGACAGGGAGTCCTCTCGGGGGAAAACTGTTTTTT. It yields the protein CATVGTGSPLGGKLFF.

In its sample, this clone was seen a few times. The rearrangement links TRBV7-6 to TRBJ1-2; 10 nucleotides line up with TRBD1. Trimming at V came to 5 bases and at J to 8 bases, leaving 5 bases not matched to a gene. The CDR3 is 13 residues long. Germline CDR1 and CDR2: SGHVS and FNYEAQ. The CDR3 spells CASSATGGAGYTF. Written as DNA, the CDR3 is TGTGCCAGCAGCGCGACAGGGGGCGCGGGCTACACCTTC. The full variable domain, with the rest looked up from reference TRBV7-6 and TRBJ1-2, is GAGVSQSPRYKVTKRGQDVALRCDPISGHVSLYWYRQALGQGPEFLTYFNYEAQQDKSGLPNDRFSAERPEGSISTLTIQRTEQRDSAMYRCASSATGGAGYTFGSGTRLTVV.

V is TRBV18 and J is TRBJ2-7; 7 bases fit TRBD1. Germline assignment: CDR1 KGHSH and CDR2 LQKENI. The CDR3 consists of 13 residues. J was trimmed by 2 bases and V by 3 bases; bases with no gene match: 1. This CDR3 reads CASSPGTAYEQYF. CDR3 bases: TGTGCCAGCTCACCCGGGACAGCCTACGAGCAGTACTTC.

Only one count was recorded for this clone. V and J are TRBV3-1 (or the pseudogene TRBV3-2) and TRBJ2-3; perhaps TRBD2 as D (5 bases). CDR1 LGHDT and CDR2 YNNKEL come from the germline V gene (reference sequence). The CDR3 loop spans 14 amino acids. V was clipped by 6 bases and J by 0 bases, with 10 bases between them. CDR3 in DNA: TGTGCCAGCAGTCGCGGGTATAGCACAGATACGCAGTATTTT. It codes for CASSRGYSTDTQYF.

This chain joins TRBV19 and TRBJ1-2; D ambiguous. CDR1 is LNHDA, CDR2 SQIVND, per germline (reference sequence). The CDR3 has 13 amino acids. V was trimmed by 1 base and J by 2 bases, leaving 5 bases between them. CDR3 region: CASSIVANYGYTF. CDR3 nucleotide sequence: TGTGCCAGTAGTATAGTGGCCAACTATGGCTACACCTTC.

This chain joins TRBV28 and TRBJ1-5; D is unresolved. The V gene's germline CDR1 is MDHEN and CDR2 SYDVKM. This CDR3 has 13 amino acids. V was shortened by 3 bases and J by 9 bases, with 12 bases between the two germline ends. CDR3 protein: CASSFFHSSPQHF. CDR3 DNA: TGTGCCAGCAGTTTCTTTCATAGCTCGCCCCAGCATTTT.

The rearrangement links TRBV18 to TRBJ1-2; 7 nucleotides line up with TRBD1. The V gene end was trimmed by 3 bases and the J gene end by 0 bases; junction bases not matched to a gene: 4. In germline, CDR1 is KGHSH, CDR2 LQKENI. CDR3 size: 15 residues. The CDR3 spells CASSPRDSPNYGYTF. The CDR3 nucleotides are TGTGCCAGCTCACCGCGGGACAGTCCTAACTATGGCTACACCTTC. Full variable domain (missing parts from reference TRBV18 and TRBJ1-2): NAGVMQNPRHLVRRRGQEARLRCSPMKGHSHVYWYRQLPEEGLKFMVYLQKENIIDESGMPKERFSAEFPKEGPSILRIQQVVRGDSAAYFCASSPRDSPNYGYTFGSGTRLTVV.

The chain is built from TRBV28 and TRBJ1-5, with D maybe TRBD1 (5 bases). This CDR3 is built from 14 residues. Deletions cut 2 bases from V and 4 bases from J, with 9 bases between. The germline V gene encodes CDR1 MDHEN and CDR2 SYDVKM. DNA of the CDR3: TGTGCCAGCAGTTTACCCAGGGTGAATCAGCCCCAGCATTTT. Its protein product is CASSLPRVNQPQHF.

The gene calls are TRBV9 and TRBJ1-2, with no clear D. Germline V gene sequence: CDR1 SGDLS, CDR2 YYNGEE. CDR3 length equals 17 residues. V was trimmed by 4 bases and J by 4 bases, leaving 23 bases between them. The CDR3 DNA reads as TGTGCCAGCAGCCCCGGAGGTGCGGCAGGTAAAGCCTATGGCTACACCTTC. Translating gives CASSPGGAAGKAYGYTF.

This chain uses TRBV28 with TRBJ1-2, with 10 bases matching TRBD1. This CDR3 has 16 residues. V gave up 6 bases and J gave up 6 bases; unmatched junction bases: 13. Germline assignment: CDR1 MDHEN and CDR2 SYDVKM. The CDR3 bases are TGTGCCAGCAGCCCGCCCGGGACAGGGGTCCTAAATGGCTACACCTTC. The encoded protein is CASSPPGTGVLNGYTF.

The chain is built from TRBV19 and TRBJ1-1; 7 nucleotides match TRBD1. V shed 4 bases, J shed 0 bases, and the junction held 5 bases outside the gene matches. This CDR3 spans 15 amino acids. Germline CDR1 reads LNHDA; CDR2 reads SQIVND (reference sequence). CDR3 coding DNA: TGTGCCAGTAGTACTCGGGACAGTATGAACACTGAAGCTTTCTTT. Protein product: CASSTRDSMNTEAFF.

The rearrangement joins TRBV10-3 to TRBJ2-7; 11 nucleotides line up with TRBD2. Per germline, CDR1 ENHRY and CDR2 SYGVKD. V lost 6 bases, J lost 1 base, and 2 bases stayed unmatched. The CDR3 loop spans 14 amino acids. Written as DNA, the CDR3 is TGTGCCATCAGCAGGACTAGCGGGTCCTACGAGCAGTACTTC. Translation: CAISRTSGSYEQYF.

A word on this clone: The same CDR3 can be traced to other DNA sequences in this sample. The chain links TRBV11-3 to TRBJ1-3; 7 nucleotides line up with TRBD1. CDR1 SGHNT and CDR2 YENEEA come from the germline V gene. The CDR3 is 13 amino acids. Trimming cost V 5 bases and J 3 bases; bases outside gene matches: 1. The CDR3 loop is CASSTGVGNTIYF. CDR3 sequence (DNA): TGTGCCAGCAGCACAGGGGTTGGAAACACCATATATTTT.

V usage is TRBV11-2 and J usage is TRBJ2-1, with 11 bases aligning to TRBD2. V was clipped by 1 base and J by 6 bases; unmatched bases: 14. The germline gives CDR1 SGHAT, CDR2 FQNNGV. This CDR3 comprises 19 residues. Here the CDR3 DNA reads TGTGCCAGCAGCTTAGCCTTCGGACTAGCGGGCCCCAGGGGCAATGAGCAGTTCTTC. Amino acids: CASSLAFGLAGPRGNEQFF. Drawing the rest from reference TRBV11-2 and TRBJ2-1, the complete variable domain is EAGVAQSPRYKIIEKRQSVAFWCNPISGHATLYWYQQILGQGPKLLIQFQNNGVVDDSQLPKDRFSAERLKGVDSTLKIQPAKLEDSAVYLCASSLAFGLAGPRGNEQFFGPGTRLTVL.